These 4 T cell receptor beta chains came from one sample sequenced in a study of cytomegalovirus exposure and HLA in healthy donors. The PCR employed 60 Vbeta primers together with 13 Jbeta primers. Measured with immunoSEQ multiplex PCR; TCRdb has only the in-frame clones, and not every one. This table holds about 200,000 clones, 70% to 90% found once. Sequenced input: PBMCs. The source is a woman aged 50 to 60 in good health and CMV-seronegative.

This clone appeared a few times. The chain recombines TRBV15 with TRBJ2-1; 9 nucleotides align to TRBD2. With V trimmed by 0 bases and J by 6 bases, 9 bases remained unmatched. This CDR3 region has 17 residues. CDR1 and CDR2 from the germline V gene are LNHNV and YYDKDF (reference sequence). In DNA form, the CDR3 reads TGTGCCACCAGCAGAGATGGGCGGGAGGGTCGGGGCAATGAGCAGTTCTTC. This sequence encodes CATSRDGREGRGNEQFF.

The CDR3 coding sequence is TGTGCCAGCAGCAAAGACAGGGGGGTTACTGAAGCTTTCTTT. Translation gives CASSKDRGVTEAFF. The rearrangement joins TRBV11-2 to TRBJ1-1; 9 nucleotides align to TRBD1. The CDR3 is 14 residues long. The J segment lost 5 bases and the V segment lost 5 bases, leaving 6 bases of the junction unmatched. The germline gives CDR1 SGHAT, CDR2 FQNNGV.

The chain employs TRBV5-4 and TRBJ2-2; D is uncertain. Trimming stripped 1 base from V and 6 bases from J, with 10 bases between. This CDR3 has 14 residues. CDR1 and CDR2 from the germline V gene are SGHNT and YYREEE (reference sequence). The CDR3 is CASSLFGPSGELFF. The CDR3 DNA sequence: TGTGCCAGCAGCTTGTTTGGGCCCTCCGGGGAGCTGTTTTTT.

This clone appeared once. The gene calls are TRBV7-9 and TRBJ2-5; 9 bases are shared with TRBD1. The DNA end is more similar to TRBJ2-7, so the J call may be wrong. The CDR3 loop spans 14 amino acids. Germline CDR1 and CDR2: SEHNR and FQNEAQ (reference sequence). In nucleotides, the CDR3 is TGTGCCAGCAGCTTAAGGGGACAGGGCCACGAGCAGTACTTC. This gives the protein CASSLRGQGHEQYF.